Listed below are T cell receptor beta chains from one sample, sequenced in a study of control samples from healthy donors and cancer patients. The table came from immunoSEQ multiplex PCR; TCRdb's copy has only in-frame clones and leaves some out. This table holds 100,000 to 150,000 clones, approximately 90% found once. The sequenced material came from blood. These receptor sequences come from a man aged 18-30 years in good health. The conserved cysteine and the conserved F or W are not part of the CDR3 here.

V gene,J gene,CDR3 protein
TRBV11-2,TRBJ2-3,ASSNGEWTPSTDTQY
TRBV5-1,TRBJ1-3,ASSLSGPISGNTIY
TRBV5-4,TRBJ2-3,ASSLKAGGSTDTQY
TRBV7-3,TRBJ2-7,ASSFRDGPYEQY
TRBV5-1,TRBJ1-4,ASSLRQGAGEKLF
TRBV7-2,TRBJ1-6,ASSYHGPGAPLH
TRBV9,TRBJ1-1,ASSPRTEAF
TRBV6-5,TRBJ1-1,ASVKGPDRSTEAF
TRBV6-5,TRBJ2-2,ASSYRTGPGELF
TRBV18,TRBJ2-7,ASSTRDLYEQY
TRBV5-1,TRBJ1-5,ASSTTVGQPQH
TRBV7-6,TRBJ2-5,ASSLGADGLAGYSLY
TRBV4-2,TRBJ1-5,ASSPSDQGSSSNQPQH
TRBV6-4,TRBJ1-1,ASSVRANTEAF
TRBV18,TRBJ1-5,ASSPRTGGNQPQH
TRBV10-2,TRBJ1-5,ASSEQGPGQPQH
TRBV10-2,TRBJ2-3,ASRSSATDTQY
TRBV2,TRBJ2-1,ASGGGPSYNEQF
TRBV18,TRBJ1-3,ASSPLGPGGNTIY
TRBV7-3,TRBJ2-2,ASSLYTGITGELF
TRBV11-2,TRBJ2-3,ASSPGSFTDTQY
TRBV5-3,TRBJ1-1,ARSLRGTEAF
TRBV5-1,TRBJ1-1,ASSSSGQTRTEAF
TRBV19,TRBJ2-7,ASTPISGGEQY
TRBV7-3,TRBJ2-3,ASSLKGSTDTQY
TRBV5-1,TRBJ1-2,ASSFRRIPLLVLGNYGYT
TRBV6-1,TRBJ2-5,ASSRTTGLGETQY
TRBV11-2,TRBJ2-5,ASSLGLTGYWQETQY
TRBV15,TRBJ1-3,ATSRDGGRGNTIY
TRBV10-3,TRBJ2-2,ATHGQGTGELF
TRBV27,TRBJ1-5,ASRSETDGGQPQH
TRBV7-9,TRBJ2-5,ASSALESQETQY
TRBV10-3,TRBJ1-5,AIGRNSNQPQH
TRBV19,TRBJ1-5,ASSVQGPQPQH
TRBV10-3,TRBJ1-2,VISDPKVLLYGYT
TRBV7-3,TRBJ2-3,ARNYIPGGTDTQY
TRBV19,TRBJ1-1,ASTTANTEAF
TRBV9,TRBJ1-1,ASSVGTREAEAF
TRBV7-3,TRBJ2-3,ASSLMGGTGGADTQY
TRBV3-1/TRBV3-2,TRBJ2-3,ASSQEGWGGSTDTQY
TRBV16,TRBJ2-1,ASSQGQTGEQF
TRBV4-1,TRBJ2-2,ASSKPGQGGTGELF
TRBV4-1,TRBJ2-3,ASSQDRYTQY
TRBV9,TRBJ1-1,ASSVQTNTEAF
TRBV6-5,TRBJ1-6,ASRGTYNSPLH
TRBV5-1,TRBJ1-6,ASSGGTGNSPLH
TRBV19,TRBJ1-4,ASSISAGWGEKLF
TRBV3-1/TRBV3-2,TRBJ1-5,ASSQGVGWQPQH
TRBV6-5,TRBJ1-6,ASNQGVNNSPLH
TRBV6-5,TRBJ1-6,ASSTLPGQNSPLH
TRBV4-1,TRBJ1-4,ASSPPGQTNEKLF
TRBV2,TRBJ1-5,ASRRTGNNQPQH
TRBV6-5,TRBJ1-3,ARVGGSSGNTIY
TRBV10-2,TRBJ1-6,ASSYQGASYNSPLH